These 25 T cell receptor beta chains came from one sample sequenced in a study of T-cell reconstitution after alpha-beta-depleted transplantation in children. Unique molecular identifiers were used to barcode this TCRbeta library. TCRdb redid the calling of the PCR reads with MiXCR, one entry per CDR3 protein. This table holds about 110,000 distinct CDR3 sequences, 6.4% found once. Sequenced material: PBMCs, mostly from graft donor cells, taken 360 days after TCRalphabeta/CD19-depleted stem cell transplant. These receptors were taken from a male patient between 2 and 10 years old who had a stem cell transplant for acute lymphoblastic leukemia, so the T cells may come from the graft donor.

The table lists this clonotype with a few counts. The chain recombines TRBV29-1 with TRBJ2-2; 7 bases match TRBD1. Germline CDR1 is SQVTM and CDR2 is ANQGSEA. Losses at the gene ends were 3 bases for V and 1 base for J; bases not matched to a gene: 8. This CDR3 is 16 amino acids long. The CDR3 DNA is TGCAGCGTTGATTACGGCACAGGGGAGAACACCGGGGAGCTGTTTTTT. It is translated as CSVDYGTGENTGELFF.

This clonotype was observed many times. The genes are TRBV28 and TRBJ1-1; D uncertain. V was cut by 3 bases and J by 0 bases, with 11 bases left in between. CDR3 length: 15 amino acids. Germline CDR1 reads MDHEN; CDR2 reads SYDVKM. CDR3 nucleotide sequence: TGTGCCAGCAGTTTCCTGACCGCAATGAACACTGAAGCTTTCTTT. It encodes CASSFLTAMNTEAFF.

The sample holds many counts of this clonotype. J is TRBJ2-1 and V is TRBV6-1; 7 bases align to TRBD1. The germline V gene encodes CDR1 MNHNS and CDR2 SASEGT. The junction had 9 bases not matched to a gene; V was cut back by 7 bases and J by 0 bases. The CDR3 runs to 16 residues. CDR3 in amino acids: CASTRTGPFSYNEQFF. For the CDR3, the DNA is TGTGCCAGCACCCGGACAGGTCCTTTCTCCTACAATGAGCAGTTCTTC.

This clonotype was observed many times. V is TRBV12-3 or TRBV12-4 and J is TRBJ2-2; tentative D call: TRBD1 (6 bases). This CDR3 region has 12 residues. Trimming shortened V by 5 bases and J by 10 bases, and 11 bases separated the two germline ends. The CDR3 is CASSPPGAELFF. CDR3 in DNA: TGTGCCAGCAGTCCCCCAGGGGCGGAGCTGTTTTTT.

This clonotype was seen at least ten times. The rearrangement joins TRBV28 to TRBJ1-1, with D perhaps TRBD1 (6 bases). V lost 5 bases and J lost 6, with 16 bases in between. This CDR3 has 14 amino acids. Germline values: CDR1 MDHEN, CDR2 SYDVKM. CDR3 nucleotide sequence: TGTGCCAGCAGTCCCGACCTCCCAGGGGCTGAAGCTTTCTTT. This translates into CASSPDLPGAEAFF. The variable domain in full, with the rest retrieved from reference TRBV28 and TRBJ1-1, is DVKVTQSSRYLVKRTGEKVFLECVQDMDHENMFWYRQDPGLGLRLIYFSYDVKMKEKGDIPEGYSVSREKKERFSLILESASTNQTSMYLCASSPDLPGAEAFFGQGTRLTVV.

This clonotype appeared many times. The rearrangement joins TRBV10-3 to TRBJ1-1; D is possibly TRBD1 (5 bases). This CDR3 has 12 amino acids. Trimming shortened V by 11 bases and J by 1 base, and 11 bases separated the two germline ends. Germline lookup yields CDR1 ENHRY and CDR2 SYGVKD. The CDR3 DNA follows: TGTGCCGCGGGACTGACGAACACTGAAGCTTTCTTT. As protein: CAAGLTNTEAFF.

This clonotype was observed at least ten times. The chain is built from TRBV9 and TRBJ1-2, with unresolved D. The CDR3 has 15 amino acids. The V end was cut by 0 bases, the J end by 6 bases, with 15 bases between. The germline gives CDR1 SGDLS, CDR2 YYNGEE. The CDR3 DNA reads as TGTGCCAGCAGCGTAGGGAATTACGATAAGCATGGCTACACCTTC. Its translation: CASSVGNYDKHGYTF.

The V call is TRBV15, the J call TRBJ1-1, with a tentative D call TRBD1 (5 bases). Trimming took 0 bases from V and 6 from J, leaving 20 bases between them. This CDR3 contains 17 residues. Per the germline V gene, CDR1 is LNHNV and CDR2 is YYDKDF (reference sequence). The CDR3 protein is CATSRDRAGRKVSEAFF. DNA for the CDR3: TGTGCCACCAGCAGAGATAGGGCAGGGAGAAAAGTCTCTGAAGCTTTCTTT. Full variable domain (rest looked up from reference TRBV15 and TRBJ1-1): DAMVIQNPRYQVTQFGKPVTLSCSQTLNHNVMYWYQQKSSQAPKLLFHYYDKDFNNEADTPDNFQSRRPNTSFCFLDIRSPGLGDTAMYLCATSRDRAGRKVSEAFFGQGTRLTVV.

V gene TRBV9 combines with J gene TRBJ1-2; D unresolved. V was pared by 6 bases and J by 5 bases, with 11 bases between. CDR1 and CDR2 (germline): SGDLS, YYNGEE. The CDR3 length is 12 residues. The DNA of the CDR3 is TGTGCCAGCACCCCTGTTGTATATGGCTACACCTTC. Translating it yields CASTPVVYGYTF.

This clonotype was found many times. The chain uses TRBV11-2 and TRBJ2-5; TRBD1 is a possible D gene (6 bases). V was clipped by 5 bases and J by 5 bases, with 12 bases between them. The CDR3 extends over 13 amino acids. Germline V lookup: CDR1 SGHAT, CDR2 FQNNGV. The DNA of the CDR3 is TGTGCCAGCAGCCTTTGGGGGCTGGAGACCCAGTACTTC. It translates to CASSLWGLETQYF.

The chain employs TRBV7-9 and TRBJ2-3; D is ambiguous. This CDR3 is 12 amino acids long. CDR1 is SEHNR and CDR2 is FQNEAQ in the germline V gene (reference sequence). Trimming removed 2 bases from V and 8 bases from J, with 8 bases in between. In DNA form, the CDR3 reads TGTGCCAGCAGCTTACCCCGCCGTACGCAGTATTTT. Translating gives CASSLPRRTQYF.

This clonotype occurred many times. The J gene is TRBJ2-5, the V gene TRBV7-9; TRBD1 might be the D (6 bases). The CDR3 is 14 residues long. Deletions cut 4 bases from V and 2 bases from J, with 11 bases between. Germline V gene lookup returns CDR1 SEHNR and CDR2 FQNEAQ (reference sequence). CDR3 region: CASSSSDRQETQYF. The CDR3 nucleotides read TGTGCCAGCAGCTCCTCGGACAGACAAGAGACCCAGTACTTC.

This clonotype came up many times. V and J are TRBV4-2 and TRBJ2-7; maybe TRBD2 (6 bases). The CDR3 contains 14 residues. Germline V CDR1 and CDR2: LGHNA, YNFKEQ. The ends were cut back, 0 bases at V and 6 bases at J, with 12 bases in the middle. Here the CDR3 DNA reads TGTGCCAGCAGCCAAGAATCGGGAGTCGGCGAGCAGTACTTC. Translated, it gives CASSQESGVGEQYF.

This clonotype has at least ten counts. The CDR3 is CATSDLGGRDEQFF. For the CDR3, the DNA is TGTGCCACCAGTGATTTGGGGGGCCGGGATGAGCAGTTCTTC. J is TRBJ2-1 and V is TRBV24-1; D is perhaps TRBD1 (6 bases). Per the germline V gene, CDR1 is KGHDR and CDR2 is SFDVKD. V lost 0 bases and J lost 8, with 10 bases in between. CDR3 length equals 14 residues.

At least ten counts were recorded for this clonotype. The rearrangement joins TRBV29-1 to TRBJ2-5, with TRBD1 as a possible D gene (6 bases). Trimming stripped 6 bases from V and 2 bases from J, with 13 bases between. The CDR3 sequence is 13 residues long. The germline V gene has CDR1 SQVTM and CDR2 ANQGSEA. The CDR3 protein is CSVGRQGQETQYF. The CDR3 nucleotides are TGCAGCGTAGGAAGGCAGGGGCAAGAGACCCAGTACTTC. The variable domain in full, with the rest retrieved from reference TRBV29-1 and TRBJ2-5, is SAVISQKPSRDICQRGTSLTIQCQVDSQVTMMFWYRQQPGQSLTLIATANQGSEATYESGFVIDKFPISRPNLTFSTLTVSNMSPEDSSIYLCSVGRQGQETQYFGPGTRLLVL.

This clonotype occurred many times. The V gene is TRBV7-9, the J gene TRBJ2-3; D may be TRBD1 or TRBD2 (6 bases each). This CDR3 has 14 amino acids. Germline CDR1 and CDR2: SEHNR and FQNEAQ (reference sequence). V lost 11 bases and J lost 7, with 22 bases in between. The CDR3: CAVLGDKEGHTQYF. As DNA, the CDR3 is TGTGCCGTGCTCGGGGACAAGGAGGGCCATACGCAGTATTTT. Full variable domain (missing parts from reference TRBV7-9 and TRBJ2-3): DTGVSQNPRHKITKRGQNVTFRCDPISEHNRLYWYRQTLGQGPEFLTYFQNEAQLEKSRLLSDRFSAERPKGSFSTLEIQRTEQGDSAMYLCAVLGDKEGHTQYFGPGTRLTVL.

In DNA, the CDR3 is TGTGCCAGCAGCTTAGAGGACAGGGTTAGCTATGGCTACACCTTC. Its translation: CASSLEDRVSYGYTF. The chain uses TRBV11-2 and TRBJ1-2, with TRBD1 matching over 8 bases. The ends lost 0 bases at V and 4 bases at J; junction bases unmatched: 4. Germline V lookup: CDR1 SGHAT, CDR2 FQNNGV. The CDR3 contains 15 residues.

In this sample, this clonotype turned up many times. The chain combines TRBV11-2 with TRBJ2-5, with 7 bases identical to TRBD2. The CDR3 runs to 14 residues. V was pared by 0 bases and J by 5 bases, with 3 bases of the junction left unmatched. The germline V gene has CDR1 SGHAT and CDR2 FQNNGV. DNA for the CDR3: TGTGCCAGCAGCTTAGACGGGAGGTGGGAGACCCAGTACTTC. It translates to CASSLDGRWETQYF.

V is TRBV6-5 and J is TRBJ2-3, with D unclear. This CDR3 has 15 amino acids. Germline V lookup: CDR1 MNHEY, CDR2 SVGAGI. Between the trimmed V and J ends, which lost 1 base and 10 bases, there was a span of 18 bases. This CDR3 is CASSYYLPYSLPQYF. DNA for the CDR3: TGTGCCAGCAGTTACTATCTCCCTTACAGCCTTCCGCAGTATTTT.

This clonotype was picked up many times. The CDR3 reads CASSQTSSNYNEQFF. The CDR3, as DNA: TGTGCCAGCAGCCAAACTAGCAGCAACTACAATGAGCAGTTCTTC. The chain combines TRBV4-2 with TRBJ2-1, with a weak D call TRBD2 (6 bases). This CDR3 comprises 15 residues. CDR1 and CDR2 from the germline V gene are LGHNA and YNFKEQ. V lost 2 bases to trimming and J lost 3 bases, with 11 bases between them.

This clonotype was recorded many times. The rearrangement joins TRBV7-9 to TRBJ1-5; D gene ambiguous. In germline, CDR1 is SEHNR, CDR2 FQNEAQ (reference sequence). CDR3 length equals 13 residues. V was clipped by 6 bases and J by 2 bases, with 8 bases between them. The CDR3 sequence: CASRGRGNQPQHF. Written as DNA, the CDR3 is TGTGCCAGCAGAGGACGGGGCAATCAGCCCCAGCATTTT.

This clonotype was observed many times. The chain joins TRBV9 to TRBJ1-1; D uncertain. Germline V lookup: CDR1 SGDLS, CDR2 YYNGEE. Trimming took off 4 bases at V and 5 bases at J, with 3 bases between the two ends. The length of the CDR3 is 10 residues. CDR3 protein: CASSRTEAFF. Here the CDR3 DNA reads TGTGCCAGCAGCCGAACTGAAGCTTTCTTT.

Points on this clonotype: This may come from a read error, since a much larger clone is one base off. This CDR3 is CASSQGLGGLGTDTQYF. The DNA of the CDR3 is TGCGCCAGCAGCCAGGGCCTCGGGGGGCTTGGGACAGATACGCAGTATTTT. The rearrangement joins TRBV4-3 to TRBJ2-3; a weak D match, TRBD2 (7 bases). Per germline, CDR1 LGHNA and CDR2 YSLEER. With 3 bases removed from V and 3 bases from J, the gap between germline ends came to 19 bases. The CDR3 spans 17 residues.

In this sample, this clonotype turned up a few times. The V call is TRBV6-1, the J call TRBJ2-7, with 10 bases fitting TRBD2. V lost 2 bases and J lost 3; bases outside the gene matches: 4. This CDR3 spans 15 amino acids. Germline CDR1 is MNHNS and CDR2 is SASEGT. CDR3 region: CASSESPSGSYEQYF. The CDR3 DNA sequence: TGTGCCAGCAGTGAAAGTCCTAGCGGGAGCTACGAGCAGTACTTC.

This clonotype has a count of ten or more. This chain's CDR3 is CSVVGIYYGYTF. The CDR3 DNA reads TGCAGCGTTGTGGGGATTTACTATGGCTACACCTTC. The chain joins TRBV29-1 to TRBJ1-2; the D is unclear. This CDR3 has 12 amino acids. Germline CDR1 is SQVTM and CDR2 is ANQGSEA. Trimming left V 4 bases short and J 3 bases short, with 9 bases between. The entire variable domain, with the rest obtained from reference TRBV29-1 and TRBJ1-2, is as follows: SAVISQKPSRDICQRGTSLTIQCQVDSQVTMMFWYRQQPGQSLTLIATANQGSEATYESGFVIDKFPISRPNLTFSTLTVSNMSPEDSSIYLCSVVGIYYGYTFGSGTRLTVV.